A selection of T cell receptor beta chains follows, all from one sample in a study of T cell repertoires in cytomegalovirus infection. For these TCRs, the target antigens are not known. TCRdb redid the calling of the reads with MiXCR, one entry per CDR3 protein. The table records 86,000 or so distinct CDR3 sequences, roughly 25% of them present only once. The specimen was CD8+ T cells from cultured PBMCs, collected from culture after CMV antigen stimulation. The receptors originated from a human donor in good health (CMV status not recorded). Some clones in this sample may be carry-over from other donors' samples. Both conserved end residues are part of each CDR3. The D gene is left open where the match is weak. The size field is filled for only some rows; it gives once, few, many or a size class.

d_call: .
v_call: TRBV19
clone_size: many
j_call: TRBJ1-1
cdr3_nt: TGTGCCAGTAGTATTCAGGGGTTGAAGGACACTGAAGCTTTCTTT
cdr3_aa: CASSIQGLKDTEAFF

d_call: .
v_call: TRBV11-3
clone_size: .
j_call: TRBJ2-5
cdr3_nt: TGTGCCAGCAGCTTAGTGACCGGGGCTCAAGAGACCCAGTACTTC
cdr3_aa: CASSLVTGAQETQYF

d_call: TRBD2
v_call: TRBV20-1
clone_size: .
j_call: TRBJ2-4
cdr3_nt: TGCAGTGCTCCTAGCGGGACGAGTGGGAACATTCAGTACTTC
cdr3_aa: CSAPSGTSGNIQYF

d_call: TRBD1
v_call: TRBV15
clone_size: .
j_call: TRBJ2-2
cdr3_nt: TGTGCCACCAGCAGAGATGCTCAGGGGGTTGGAACCGGGGAGCTGTTTTTT
cdr3_aa: CATSRDAQGVGTGELFF

d_call: .
v_call: TRBV28
clone_size: few
j_call: TRBJ2-1
cdr3_nt: TGTGCCAGCAGTCCTTTGGGGACACCCCCCTCAGTCTACAATGAGCAGTTCTTC
cdr3_aa: CASSPLGTPPSVYNEQFF

d_call: .
v_call: TRBV2
clone_size: few
j_call: TRBJ2-5
cdr3_nt: TGTGCCAGCAGTGACGGCCGATACCAAGAGACCCAGTACTTC
cdr3_aa: CASSDGRYQETQYF

d_call: .
v_call: TRBV27
clone_size: few
j_call: TRBJ1-1
cdr3_nt: TGTGCCAGCAGTTTATCGGGTACAGGGATGAATGAAGCTTTCTTT
cdr3_aa: CASSLSGTGMNEAFF

d_call: TRBD2
v_call: TRBV27
clone_size: .
j_call: TRBJ2-3
cdr3_nt: TGTGCCAGCAGTTTGAGACTAGCGGAAGCCACAGATACGCAGTATTTT
cdr3_aa: CASSLRLAEATDTQYF

d_call: .
v_call: TRBV4-3
clone_size: .
j_call: TRBJ2-7
cdr3_nt: TGCGCCAGCAGCCAAGATCCTGGGAACTACGAGCAGTACTTC
cdr3_aa: CASSQDPGNYEQYF

d_call: .
v_call: TRBV12-3/TRBV12-4
clone_size: many
j_call: TRBJ2-7
cdr3_nt: TGTGCCAGCAGAACGGCTGGAGGAGCCGACTACGAGCAGTACTTC
cdr3_aa: CASRTAGGADYEQYF

d_call: .
v_call: TRBV19
clone_size: few
j_call: TRBJ1-1
cdr3_nt: TGTGCCAGTAGTACAGGGATGAACACTGAAGCTTTCTTT
cdr3_aa: CASSTGMNTEAFF

d_call: TRBD2
v_call: TRBV5-6
clone_size: few
j_call: TRBJ2-3
cdr3_nt: TGTGCCAGCAGCTTGGGGATCAAGCGGGGGACGGACACAGATACGCAGTATTTT
cdr3_aa: CASSLGIKRGTDTDTQYF

d_call: TRBD2
v_call: TRBV5-8
clone_size: medium-sized
j_call: TRBJ2-7
cdr3_nt: TGTGCCAGCAGTTATAAAACCACCGCTAGCGGTTCCTACGAGCAGTACTTC
cdr3_aa: CASSYKTTASGSYEQYF

d_call: TRBD2
v_call: TRBV11-2
clone_size: once
j_call: TRBJ2-1
cdr3_nt: TGTGCCAGCAGCCCCCCGGGACTAGCAAACAATGAGCAGTTCTTC
cdr3_aa: CASSPPGLANNEQFF

d_call: .
v_call: TRBV7-9
clone_size: few
j_call: TRBJ1-1
cdr3_nt: TGTGCCAGCAGCTCGGGGACTTCCTACACTGAAGCTTTCTTT
cdr3_aa: CASSSGTSYTEAFF

d_call: .
v_call: TRBV19
clone_size: few
j_call: TRBJ1-5
cdr3_nt: TGTGCCAGTATGGGGGGGGAAGAACTATATCAGCCCCAGCATTTT
cdr3_aa: CASMGGEELYQPQHF

d_call: TRBD2
v_call: TRBV20-1
clone_size: few
j_call: TRBJ2-1
cdr3_nt: TGCAGTGCTAGAGATTACGGGACTAGCGGAAACTACAATGAGCAGTTCTTC
cdr3_aa: CSARDYGTSGNYNEQFF

d_call: .
v_call: TRBV4-3
clone_size: .
j_call: TRBJ2-2
cdr3_nt: TGCGCCAGCAGCCCTTCGGGAGTTAACGGGGAGCTGTTTTTT
cdr3_aa: CASSPSGVNGELFF

d_call: TRBD1
v_call: TRBV6-6
clone_size: few
j_call: TRBJ1-2
cdr3_nt: TGTGCCAGCAGTGCCCCAGGGGGACCTCGGTGGAACACCTTC
cdr3_aa: CASSAPGGPRWNTF

d_call: .
v_call: TRBV7-2
clone_size: many
j_call: TRBJ2-5
cdr3_nt: TGTGCCAGCAGCTTACGGTCAGCGGTCCAAGAGACCCAGTACTTC
cdr3_aa: CASSLRSAVQETQYF

d_call: .
v_call: TRBV7-8
clone_size: many
j_call: TRBJ2-2
cdr3_nt: TGTGCCAGCAGCCCATACCCCGGGACCCGGGACGGGGAGCTGTTTTTT
cdr3_aa: CASSPYPGTRDGELFF

d_call: TRBD2
v_call: TRBV20-1
clone_size: .
j_call: TRBJ2-7
cdr3_nt: TGCAGTGCTAGAGGTGGCCCCGGGGGGATAGAGCAGTACTTC
cdr3_aa: CSARGGPGGIEQYF

d_call: .
v_call: TRBV28
clone_size: few
j_call: TRBJ2-2
cdr3_nt: TGTGCAGGGTTAGAGAACACCGGGGAGCTGTTTTTT
cdr3_aa: CAGLENTGELFF

d_call: TRBD2
v_call: TRBV29-1
clone_size: few
j_call: TRBJ2-1
cdr3_nt: TGCAGCGTTGAGGGTCCGCTAGCGGGGGGGCGTCTCAATGAGCAGTTCTTC
cdr3_aa: CSVEGPLAGGRLNEQFF

d_call: .
v_call: TRBV4-3
clone_size: few
j_call: TRBJ2-1
cdr3_nt: TGCGCCAGCAGCCAAGACAGGAACGCCTACAATGAGCAGTTCTTC
cdr3_aa: CASSQDRNAYNEQFF

d_call: .
v_call: TRBV4-1
clone_size: few
j_call: TRBJ2-7
cdr3_nt: TGCGCCAGCAGATCGGACAACCCCTACGAGCAGTACTTC
cdr3_aa: CASRSDNPYEQYF

d_call: TRBD1
v_call: TRBV6-4
clone_size: .
j_call: TRBJ1-2
cdr3_nt: TGTGCCAGCAGTGACTCGAACGGACAGGAGATCTATGGCTACACCTTC
cdr3_aa: CASSDSNGQEIYGYTF

d_call: TRBD1
v_call: TRBV5-5
clone_size: .
j_call: TRBJ1-4
cdr3_nt: TGTGCCAGCAGCTTGATGAGTGGGGACAGAGCGGAAAAACTGTTTTTT
cdr3_aa: CASSLMSGDRAEKLFF

d_call: .
v_call: TRBV18
clone_size: .
j_call: TRBJ2-7
cdr3_nt: TGTGCCAGCTCACCTTTACTTGCCAGCTCCTACGAGCAGTACTTC
cdr3_aa: CASSPLLASSYEQYF

d_call: .
v_call: TRBV6-6
clone_size: .
j_call: TRBJ2-1
cdr3_nt: TGTGCCAGCAGTTTTGACACTGCAACGGACAATGAGCAGTTCTTC
cdr3_aa: CASSFDTATDNEQFF

d_call: TRBD2
v_call: TRBV6-1
clone_size: .
j_call: TRBJ2-2
cdr3_nt: TGTGCCAGCAGTGGGGGAGGACTAGCGGGAGACGTGGTGGACACCGGGGAGCTGTTTTTT
cdr3_aa: CASSGGGLAGDVVDTGELFF

d_call: TRBD2
v_call: TRBV6-2/TRBV6-3
clone_size: many
j_call: TRBJ2-1
cdr3_nt: TGTGCCAGCAGTTACCACGAAAATGGACTAGCGGGGGGCTACAATGAGCAGTTCTTC
cdr3_aa: CASSYHENGLAGGYNEQFF

d_call: .
v_call: TRBV7-8
clone_size: few
j_call: TRBJ2-7
cdr3_nt: TGTGCCAGCAGCTTATTGACAGTGAGCTCCTACGAGCAGTACTTC
cdr3_aa: CASSLLTVSSYEQYF

d_call: .
v_call: TRBV7-9
clone_size: .
j_call: TRBJ2-1
cdr3_nt: TGTGCCAGCAGCTTATACCCAACCAACAATGAGCAGTTCTTC
cdr3_aa: CASSLYPTNNEQFF

d_call: TRBD1
v_call: TRBV24-1
clone_size: few
j_call: TRBJ1-5
cdr3_nt: TGTGCCACCAGTGGGACAGCGGACAGGGGTCAGCCCCAGCATTTT
cdr3_aa: CATSGTADRGQPQHF

d_call: TRBD1
v_call: TRBV4-1
clone_size: .
j_call: TRBJ2-4
cdr3_nt: TGCGCCAGCAGGGGGGACAGGGGGCTACAGTACTTC
cdr3_aa: CASRGDRGLQYF

d_call: .
v_call: TRBV4-3
clone_size: few
j_call: TRBJ2-2
cdr3_nt: TGCGCCAGCAGCCAAGGGGGTAACGGGGAGCTGTTTTTT
cdr3_aa: CASSQGGNGELFF

d_call: .
v_call: TRBV6-2/TRBV6-3
clone_size: few
j_call: TRBJ2-7
cdr3_nt: TGTGCCAGCAGTTCGGTCGCCGGCAGTCGTCGGCAGTACTTC
cdr3_aa: CASSSVAGSRRQYF

d_call: TRBD2
v_call: TRBV5-1
clone_size: .
j_call: TRBJ2-7
cdr3_nt: TGCGCCAGCAGCAGTCCCGGGACTAGTTCCGAGCAGTACTTC
cdr3_aa: CASSSPGTSSEQYF

d_call: .
v_call: TRBV7-2
clone_size: many
j_call: TRBJ2-1
cdr3_nt: TGTGCCAGCAGCTTAGGGGCAGTAATGGGCGATGAGCAGTTCTTC
cdr3_aa: CASSLGAVMGDEQFF

d_call: .
v_call: TRBV7-9
clone_size: few
j_call: TRBJ1-6
cdr3_nt: TGTGCCAGCTCCGGCGAACAACGGGGAAATTCACCCCTCCACTTT
cdr3_aa: CASSGEQRGNSPLHF

d_call: .
v_call: TRBV9
clone_size: .
j_call: TRBJ1-4
cdr3_nt: TGTGCCAGCAGCCCAGGACAACGGCATGAAAAACTGTTTTTT
cdr3_aa: CASSPGQRHEKLFF

d_call: .
v_call: TRBV5-4
clone_size: .
j_call: TRBJ2-5
cdr3_nt: TGTGCCAGCAGCGGAGAGGCGGAGACCCAGTACTTC
cdr3_aa: CASSGEAETQYF

d_call: TRBD2
v_call: TRBV4-2
clone_size: few
j_call: TRBJ2-3
cdr3_nt: TGTGCCAGCAGCCAAGATTGGCTAGCGGGGACCCTTAGCACAGATACGCAGTATTTT
cdr3_aa: CASSQDWLAGTLSTDTQYF

d_call: TRBD1
v_call: TRBV12-3/TRBV12-4
clone_size: few
j_call: TRBJ2-6
cdr3_nt: TGTGCCAGCAGTTCGGGACAGGGTGGGTCTGGGGCCAACGTCCTGACTTTC
cdr3_aa: CASSSGQGGSGANVLTF

d_call: .
v_call: TRBV6-4
clone_size: .
j_call: TRBJ2-2
cdr3_nt: TGTGCCAGCAGTGAGGTCGGCCACACCGGGGAGCTGTTTTTT
cdr3_aa: CASSEVGHTGELFF

d_call: TRBD2
v_call: TRBV29-1
clone_size: few
j_call: TRBJ2-7
cdr3_nt: TGCAGCGTTGAAGATCCGGGAGCGGGAGTGTCCTACGAGCAGTACTTC
cdr3_aa: CSVEDPGAGVSYEQYF

d_call: .
v_call: TRBV28
clone_size: few
j_call: TRBJ2-1
cdr3_nt: TGTGCCAGCAGTCCGGACGTGGGCTACAATGAGCAGTTCTTC
cdr3_aa: CASSPDVGYNEQFF

d_call: TRBD2
v_call: TRBV7-6
clone_size: .
j_call: TRBJ2-1
cdr3_nt: TGTGCTAGCAGTCCGGGACTAGCGGGAGTCCATGAGCAGTTCTTC
cdr3_aa: CASSPGLAGVHEQFF

d_call: .
v_call: TRBV6-2/TRBV6-3
clone_size: .
j_call: TRBJ2-7
cdr3_nt: TGTGCCAGCAGTTACGCTACCGGCGCCAGCACTCTCTCCTACGAGCAGTACTTC
cdr3_aa: CASSYATGASTLSYEQYF

d_call: TRBD1
v_call: TRBV27
clone_size: few
j_call: TRBJ2-2
cdr3_nt: TGTGCCAGCAGTTCGGGACAGTCGAACACCGGGGAGCTGTTTTTT
cdr3_aa: CASSSGQSNTGELFF

d_call: .
v_call: TRBV7-8
clone_size: .
j_call: TRBJ1-3
cdr3_nt: TGTGCCAGCAGTTCTCGGGGAAACACCATATATTTT
cdr3_aa: CASSSRGNTIYF

d_call: .
v_call: TRBV27
clone_size: many
j_call: TRBJ2-1
cdr3_nt: TGTGCCAGCAGTTCCCCCATCGATGAGCAGTTCTTC
cdr3_aa: CASSSPIDEQFF